What follows are 28 T cell receptor beta chains derived from one specimen sequenced in a study of blood T cell repertoires in COVID-19. Only in-frame clones appear in the TCRdb table, and some are missing; sequencing was by immunoSEQ multiplex PCR. The sample yields about 180,000 clones, 70% to 90% seen once. What was sequenced was peripheral blood. The source is a man younger than 35 who had recovered from COVID-19.

V usage is TRBV3-1 (or the pseudogene TRBV3-2) and J usage is TRBJ1-1; TRBD1 might be the D (5 bases). Germline V gene sequence: CDR1 LGHDT, CDR2 YNNKEL (reference sequence). The CDR3 consists of 13 residues. V shed 4 bases and J shed 5 bases, with 11 bases lying between them. The CDR3: CASSPKGRTEAFF. The CDR3 bases are TGTGCCAGCAGCCCTAAGGGGAGGACTGAAGCTTTCTTT.

This clone has more than one count but fewer than ten. The chain joins TRBV4-3 to TRBJ2-3; D possibly corresponds to TRBD2 (6 bases). The germline V gene has CDR1 LGHNA and CDR2 YSLEER. V was shortened by 0 bases and J by 4 bases, with 8 bases between the two germline ends. This CDR3 spans 14 amino acids. The CDR3 reads CASSQDGGSDTQYF. The CDR3 nucleotides read TGCGCCAGCAGCCAAGACGGGGGTTCAGATACGCAGTATTTT.

A single count supports this clone. The rearrangement links TRBV3-1 (or the pseudogene TRBV3-2) to TRBJ2-2, with D perhaps matching TRBD2 (5 bases). The CDR3 is 14 amino acids. Trimming shortened V by 6 bases and J by 5 bases, and 13 bases separated the two germline ends. Germline-derived CDR1 and CDR2 are LGHDT and YNNKEL (reference sequence). Written as DNA, the CDR3 is TGTGCCAGCAGTCAGAGGGTCAGGACCGGGGAGCTGTTTTTT. It specifies CASSQRVRTGELFF.

This chain connects TRBV9 to TRBJ2-1; 9 bases match TRBD1. The CDR3 covers 15 residues. The germline V gene has CDR1 SGDLS and CDR2 YYNGEE. The V and J ends lost 0 bases and 8 bases, in that order; junction bases with no gene match: 6. This CDR3 is CASSVEGQGSDEQFF. As DNA, the CDR3 is TGTGCCAGCAGCGTAGAGGGACAGGGTAGCGATGAGCAGTTCTTC. Together with reference TRBV9 and TRBJ2-1, the CDR3 gives the full variable domain: DSGVTQTPKHLITATGQRVTLRCSPRSGDLSVYWYQQSLDQGLQFLIQYYNGEERAKGNILERFSAQQFPDLHSELNLSSLELGDSALYFCASSVEGQGSDEQFFGPGTRLTVL.

V gene TRBV6-5 combines with J gene TRBJ2-1; 7 bases are a match to TRBD1. This CDR3 has 15 amino acids. Looked up from germline, CDR1 is MNHEY and CDR2 is SVGAGI. Germline trimming cut 6 bases from V and 6 bases from J; bases unmatched to any gene: 11. The CDR3 here is CASRNLAGGSNEQFF. The DNA for the CDR3 is TGTGCCAGCAGGAACCTGGCAGGGGGTAGCAATGAGCAGTTCTTC.

V gene TRBV13 combines with J gene TRBJ2-2, with 10 bases fitting TRBD2. CDR1 PRHDT and CDR2 FYEKMQ come from the germline V gene (reference sequence). The CDR3 has 19 residues. The J segment lost 0 bases and the V segment lost 5 bases, leaving 12 bases of the junction unmatched. As DNA, the CDR3 is TGTGCCAGCAGCCTGGGACTAGCGCCCTATCTCACGAACACCGGGGAGCTGTTTTTT. Translated, it gives CASSLGLAPYLTNTGELFF.

This clone was seen only once. The CDR3 DNA sequence: TGTGCCAGTAGTCGCGGACAGGGGAGTGAAAAACTGTTTTTT. Its protein product is CASSRGQGSEKLFF. The V call is TRBV19, the J call TRBJ1-4, with 9 bases that match TRBD1. Per the germline V gene, CDR1 is LNHDA and CDR2 is SQIVND (reference sequence). The V gene end was trimmed by 5 bases and the J gene end by 7 bases; junction bases not matched to a gene: 5. This CDR3 contains 14 residues.

This chain links TRBV27 with TRBJ1-2; 9 nucleotides agree with TRBD1. The germline V gene has CDR1 MNHEY and CDR2 SMNVEV (reference sequence). The CDR3 loop spans 16 amino acids. With V trimmed by 2 bases and J by 5 bases, 9 bases remained unmatched. This chain's CDR3 is CASSLRGTGPWYGYTF. CDR3 nucleotides: TGTGCCAGCAGTTTAAGGGGGACAGGGCCGTGGTATGGCTACACCTTC.

CDR3 coding DNA: TGTGCCAGCAGCCGGCTACAGGGGGCGGGTGGAAACACCATATATTTT. Translation gives CASSRLQGAGGNTIYF. This sequence joins TRBV3-1 (or the pseudogene TRBV3-2) and TRBJ1-3, with 9 bases lining up with TRBD1. Germline CDR1 reads LGHDT; CDR2 reads YNNKEL (reference sequence). The CDR3 consists of 16 residues. With V trimmed by 4 bases and J by 3 bases, 7 bases remained unmatched.

The J gene is TRBJ1-5, the V gene TRBV5-4, with D unresolved. This CDR3 is 15 amino acids long. The germline CDR1 and CDR2 sequences are SGHNT and YYREEE (reference sequence). V was pared by 4 bases and J by 0 bases, with 11 bases between. CDR3: CASSIAGDSNQPQHF. CDR3 nucleotide sequence: TGTGCCAGCAGCATCGCGGGAGATAGCAATCAGCCCCAGCATTTT.

The genes are TRBV4-2 and TRBJ1-2; TRBD1 agrees at 7 bases. The CDR3 is 15 residues long. V trimming: 3 bases; J trimming: 8 bases; junction bases outside the gene matches: 12. The germline gives CDR1 LGHNA, CDR2 YNFKEQ. DNA for the CDR3: TGTGCCAGCAGCCAGAATCAGATCCGACAGGGAGGCTACACCTTC. Amino acids: CASSQNQIRQGGYTF.

V is TRBV27 and J is TRBJ1-1; 7 positions match TRBD1. The CDR3 spans 11 residues. CDR1 is MNHEY, CDR2 SMNVEV, per germline (reference sequence). V lost 7 bases to trimming and J lost 10 bases; unmatched junction nucleotides: 6. In DNA form, the CDR3 reads TGTGCCAGCAAGGAGGGGGCAAGAGCTTTCTTT. It encodes CASKEGARAFF.

The chain recombines TRBV5-1 with TRBJ2-2; 8 nucleotides agree with TRBD1. Losses at the gene ends were 4 bases for V and 4 bases for J; bases not matched to a gene: 6. CDR3 size: 15 residues. In germline, CDR1 is SGHRS, CDR2 YFSETQ. The CDR3 bases are TGCGCCAGCAGCCGAGACAGGGGTTTCACCGGGGAGCTGTTTTTT. It codes for CASSRDRGFTGELFF.

The chain has TRBV10-3 and TRBJ2-4; TRBD2 aligns across 12 bases. J lost 1 base, V lost 8 bases, and 0 bases had no gene match. This CDR3 is built from 14 residues. From germline, CDR1 is ENHRY and CDR2 SYGVKD. The CDR3 region is CAIGLAGAKNIQYF. For the CDR3, the DNA is TGTGCCATCGGACTAGCGGGGGCCAAAAACATTCAGTACTTC.

The chain combines TRBV28 with TRBJ1-2; possibly TRBD1 for D (6 bases). The CDR3 is 15 residues long. Germline lookup yields CDR1 MDHEN and CDR2 SYDVKM. V shed 5 bases and J shed 2 bases, with 15 bases lying between them. CDR3 region: CASSPTGSKNYGYTF. Here the CDR3 DNA reads TGTGCCAGCAGTCCAACAGGGAGCAAAAACTATGGCTACACCTTC.

This clone was seen once. This chain uses TRBV2 with TRBJ1-4; D call uncertain. CDR1 and CDR2 from the germline V gene are SNHLY and FYNNEI. The CDR3 sequence is 15 residues long. Trimming stripped 3 bases from V and 8 bases from J, with 16 bases between. CDR3 nucleotides: TGTGCCAGCAGTGATCGTGGGGTCCCGGGGGAAAAACTGTTTTTT. As protein: CASSDRGVPGEKLFF.

This clone was seen a single time. The chain links TRBV29-1 to TRBJ2-1, with TRBD2 matching 13 bases. The junction had 5 bases not matched to a gene; V was cut back by 2 bases and J by 4 bases. This CDR3 comprises 16 residues. Per germline, CDR1 SQVTM and CDR2 ANQGSEA. The CDR3 sequence: CSVEKGLAGRYNEQFF. CDR3 bases: TGCAGCGTTGAAAAGGGACTAGCGGGAAGATACAATGAGCAGTTCTTC.

For the CDR3, the DNA is TGTGCCAGCAGTCGAAATCCAGCTGACAGGGCCAGCTCCTACGAGCAGTACTTC. Translating gives CASSRNPADRASSYEQYF. The chain carries TRBV27 and TRBJ2-7; 7 nucleotides agree with TRBD1. The CDR3 covers 18 residues. Germline trimming cut 5 bases from V and 0 bases from J; bases unmatched to any gene: 16. Germline loops: CDR1 MNHEY, CDR2 SMNVEV (reference sequence).

In DNA form, the CDR3 reads TGTGCCAGCAGCCCCAGGGCGGGAGGGGGAAATGAGCAGTTCTTC. Translated: CASSPRAGGGNEQFF. The chain recombines TRBV6-2 or TRBV6-3 with TRBJ2-1, with 9 bases matching TRBD2. The V segment lost 6 bases and the J segment 7 bases; nucleotides outside the gene matches: 10. The CDR3 runs to 15 residues. Germline assignment: CDR1 MNHEY and CDR2 SVGEGT.

This CDR3 reads CASSPGGRFTEAFF. The CDR3 nucleotides read TGTGCCAGCAGTCCCGGGGGGAGGTTCACTGAAGCTTTCTTT. The rearrangement uses TRBV25-1 and TRBJ1-1, with D tentatively TRBD1 (5 bases). The CDR3 length is 14 residues. The germline V and J ends were trimmed by 5 bases and 4 bases, with 14 bases remaining between them. Germline CDR1 MGHDK, CDR2 SYGVNS. The full variable domain, rest sourced from reference TRBV25-1 and TRBJ1-1, is EADIYQTPRYLVIGTGKKITLECSQTMGHDKMYWYQQDPGMELHLIHYSYGVNSTEKGDLSSESTVSRIRTEHFPLTLESARPSHTSQYLCASSPGGRFTEAFFGQGTRLTVV.

The CDR3 region is CASSGIAGAHEQFF. CDR3 coding DNA: TGTGCCAGCAGCGGTATAGCGGGAGCCCATGAGCAGTTCTTC. The chain couples TRBV7-2 to TRBJ2-1, with 9 bases aligning to TRBD2. The CDR3 loop spans 14 amino acids. Germline-derived CDR1 and CDR2 are SGHTA and FQGNSA. The V segment lost 5 bases and the J segment 8 bases; nucleotides outside the gene matches: 7. Full variable domain (remainder filled in from reference TRBV7-2 and TRBJ2-1): GAGVSQSPSNKVTEKGKDVELRCDPISGHTALYWYRQSLGQGLEFLIYFQGNSAPDKSGLPSDRFSAERTGGSVSTLTIQRTQQEDSAVYLCASSGIAGAHEQFFGPGTRLTVL.

V usage is TRBV24-1 and J usage is TRBJ1-2; possible D gene TRBD1, 6 bases. The CDR3 extends over 12 amino acids. The germline CDR1 and CDR2 sequences are KGHDR and SFDVKD. Between the trimmed V and J ends, which lost 10 bases and 4 bases, there was a span of 12 bases. The DNA of the CDR3 is TGTGCCACTAGCGGGACATCCTATGGCTACACCTTC. Translating it yields CATSGTSYGYTF.

The CDR3 here is CASSPGTNQPQHF. CDR3 sequence (DNA): TGTGCCAGTAGTCCCGGGACAAATCAGCCCCAGCATTTT. The rearrangement joins TRBV19 to TRBJ1-5, with D perhaps TRBD1 (6 bases). The CDR3 runs to 13 residues. CDR1 is LNHDA and CDR2 is SQIVND in the germline V gene (reference sequence). V was cut by 5 bases and J by 4 bases, with 9 bases left in between. The entire variable domain, with the rest obtained from reference TRBV19 and TRBJ1-5, is as follows: DGGITQSPKYLFRKEGQNVTLSCEQNLNHDAMYWYRQDPGQGLRLIYYSQIVNDFQKGDIAEGYSVSREKKESFPLTVTSAQKNPTAFYLCASSPGTNQPQHFGDGTRLSIL.

This chain connects TRBV7-9 to TRBJ1-4, with D perhaps matching TRBD1 (5 bases). V was cut by 1 base and J by 4 bases, with 10 bases left in between. CDR1 is SEHNR, CDR2 FQNEAQ, per germline (reference sequence). The CDR3 extends over 15 amino acids. Here the CDR3 DNA reads TGTGCCAGCAGCTTAGAGGCAGGGTATAATGAAAAACTGTTTTTT. It encodes CASSLEAGYNEKLFF.

A remark on this clone: The same CDR3 is also encoded by other DNA sequences in this sample. The CDR3 DNA reads TGTGCCAGTAGTATTGGGCGGAACACTGAAGCTTTCTTT. As protein: CASSIGRNTEAFF. V and J are TRBV19 and TRBJ1-1; D uncertain. The CDR3 is made up of 13 amino acids. Germline CDR1 reads LNHDA; CDR2 reads SQIVND (reference sequence). The ends were cut back, 3 bases at V and 1 base at J, with 6 bases in the middle.

CDR3: CASSASFSGQRGEQYF. CDR3 sequence (DNA): TGCGCCAGCTCAGCCTCCTTTTCGGGACAAAGGGGGGAGCAGTACTTC. The V gene is TRBV4-3, the J gene TRBJ2-7, with D maybe TRBD1 (6 bases). The ends were cut back, 8 bases at V and 7 bases at J, with 27 bases in the middle. CDR1 and CDR2 (germline): LGHNA, YSLEER. The CDR3 loop spans 16 amino acids.

V usage is TRBV28 and J usage is TRBJ1-1; 8 bases are a match to TRBD1. The CDR3 has 14 residues. The trim removed 8 bases at V and 3 bases at J, leaving 8 bases unmatched. In germline, CDR1 is MDHEN, CDR2 SYDVKM. CDR3 region: CASRQGLEDTEAFF. CDR3 DNA: TGTGCCAGCCGACAGGGGCTTGAGGACACTGAAGCTTTCTTT.

V and J are TRBV28 and TRBJ2-7, with TRBD2 matching over 11 bases. This CDR3 has 16 residues. Germline V gene data show CDR1 as MDHEN and CDR2 as SYDVKM. The ends lost 5 bases at V and 1 base at J; junction bases unmatched: 7. The CDR3 protein is CASSVSGTSGSYEQYF. The CDR3 DNA reads TGTGCCAGCAGTGTATCCGGGACTAGCGGTTCCTACGAGCAGTACTTC.